This TCR beta chain originates from a study of post-analysis software for immune sequencing data. Study in general: The cohort encompassed relapsing-remitting, secondary progressive and progressive-relapsing multiple sclerosis disease courses. Points from the study as a whole: Five or six TRBV segments appeared more often in patients than in controls, and TRBV5-6, TRBV5-1 and TRBV20-1 were among these. Same-batch samples co-clustered strongly by F measure. For normalized Chao1 diversity, multiple sclerosis patients scored significantly lower than controls did.

Unique molecular identifiers tagged the TCR beta cDNA libraries. T cells numbering roughly 0.9 to 10 million yielded cDNA molecules that totaled about 500,000. In TCRdb, the PCR reads were re-called with MiXCR into one record per CDR3 protein. Of about 820,000 distinct CDR3 sequences in the sample, roughly 50% were seen once. With respect to this clonotype: Its specificity is unknown.

Germline V gene sequence: CDR1 DFQATT, CDR2 SNEGSKA (reference sequence). CDR3 length equals 15 residues. The chain recombines TRBV20-1 with TRBJ2-4, with 10 bases lining up with TRBD2. The J call may be in error: the DNA end matches TRBJ2-7 better. The sequence came from a girl aged 10 to 17 with multiple sclerosis. Sample: blood. The CDR3 coding sequence is TGCAGTGCTAGAGGGACTAGCGGAGGCACCTACGAGCAGTACTTC. It codes for CSARGTSGGTYEQYF.